Each of the 8 T cell receptor beta chains below was sequenced from the same sample in a study of control samples from healthy donors and cancer patients. Some clones are missing from TCRdb's copy, which holds only in-frame ones; the method was immunoSEQ multiplex PCR. The repertoire includes approximately 79,000 clones, about 88% of them detected once, and roughly 6.9% sits in the top ten. The sample comprised blood. These receptors were collected from a man aged 45-65 years in good health.

The rearrangement uses TRBV5-1 and TRBJ2-5; the match to TRBD1 covers 9 bases. Germline-derived CDR1 and CDR2 are SGHRS and YFSETQ. V lost 4 bases, J lost 1 base, and 2 bases stayed unmatched. The CDR3 covers 14 residues. CDR3 amino acids: CASSTGQGQETQYF. The CDR3 bases are TGCGCCAGCAGCACGGGACAGGGCCAAGAGACCCAGTACTTC.

This chain links TRBV14 with TRBJ2-7; D is perhaps TRBD1 (6 bases). Looked up from germline, CDR1 is SGHDN and CDR2 is FVKESK. V gave up 4 bases and J gave up 2 bases, with 12 bases separating them. The CDR3 spans 14 residues. CDR3 loop: CASSPGDITYEQYF. CDR3 DNA: TGTGCCAGCAGCCCTGGGGACATTACCTACGAGCAGTACTTC. The full variable domain, completed using reference TRBV14 and TRBJ2-7, is EAGVTQFPSHSVIEKGQTVTLRCDPISGHDNLYWYRRVMGKEIKFLLHFVKESKQDESGMPNNRFLAERTGGTYSTLKVQPAELEDSGVYFCASSPGDITYEQYFGPGTRLTVT.

The genes are TRBV6-5 and TRBJ2-3; 8 bases match TRBD1. This CDR3 contains 15 residues. V lost 6 bases to trimming and J lost 2 bases; unmatched junction nucleotides: 7. The germline gives CDR1 MNHEY, CDR2 SVGAGI. Here the CDR3 DNA reads TGTGCCAGCAGAACAGACAGGGGATACACAGATACGCAGTATTTT. Amino acid sequence: CASRTDRGYTDTQYF.

The chain has TRBV7-2 and TRBJ1-5; D perhaps matches TRBD1 (6 bases). The germline V gene encodes CDR1 SGHTA and CDR2 FQGNSA. This CDR3 has 21 residues. V was trimmed by 0 bases and J by 1 base, leaving 25 bases between them. The CDR3 reads CASSLASPTGSINLSNQPQHF. Written as DNA, the CDR3 is TGTGCCAGCAGCTTAGCTTCCCCGACAGGATCTATCAATTTAAGCAATCAGCCCCAGCATTTT.

The chain links TRBV19 to TRBJ2-2, with TRBD2 matching 7 bases. V gave up 3 bases and J gave up 6 bases; unmatched junction bases: 7. The germline gives CDR1 LNHDA, CDR2 SQIVND (reference sequence). The CDR3 has 15 amino acids. Here the CDR3 reads CASSIAGGEAGELFF. In DNA, the CDR3 is TGTGCCAGTAGTATCGCTGGGGGGGAGGCCGGGGAGCTGTTTTTT.

The chain recombines TRBV5-5 with TRBJ1-5; TRBD1 agrees at 10 bases. Germline values: CDR1 SGHKS, CDR2 YYEKEE (reference sequence). Trimming removed 4 bases from V and 7 bases from J; junction bases left unmatched: 8. The CDR3 totals 15 residues. This CDR3 is CASSQWTGGRQPQHF. CDR3 bases: TGTGCCAGCAGCCAATGGACAGGGGGAAGGCAGCCCCAGCATTTT.

The CDR3 DNA sequence: TGTGCCAGCACCCCAGACAGCTACAATGAGCAGTTCTTC. Protein sequence: CASTPDSYNEQFF. The J gene is TRBJ2-1, the V gene TRBV6-2 or TRBV6-3, with TRBD1 as a possible D gene (5 bases). Per the germline V gene, CDR1 is MNHEY and CDR2 is SVGEGT. CDR3 length: 13 amino acids. Trimming cost V 7 bases and J 3 bases, with 10 bases left between them.

The gene calls are TRBV27 and TRBJ1-5; possible D gene TRBD1, 5 bases. The CDR3 has 14 residues. Germline V CDR1 and CDR2: MNHEY, SMNVEV (reference sequence). With 6 bases removed from V and 2 bases from J, the gap between germline ends came to 11 bases. CDR3 sequence reads: CASRQGFGNQPQHF. CDR3 DNA: TGTGCCAGCAGGCAGGGTTTCGGCAATCAGCCCCAGCATTTT.